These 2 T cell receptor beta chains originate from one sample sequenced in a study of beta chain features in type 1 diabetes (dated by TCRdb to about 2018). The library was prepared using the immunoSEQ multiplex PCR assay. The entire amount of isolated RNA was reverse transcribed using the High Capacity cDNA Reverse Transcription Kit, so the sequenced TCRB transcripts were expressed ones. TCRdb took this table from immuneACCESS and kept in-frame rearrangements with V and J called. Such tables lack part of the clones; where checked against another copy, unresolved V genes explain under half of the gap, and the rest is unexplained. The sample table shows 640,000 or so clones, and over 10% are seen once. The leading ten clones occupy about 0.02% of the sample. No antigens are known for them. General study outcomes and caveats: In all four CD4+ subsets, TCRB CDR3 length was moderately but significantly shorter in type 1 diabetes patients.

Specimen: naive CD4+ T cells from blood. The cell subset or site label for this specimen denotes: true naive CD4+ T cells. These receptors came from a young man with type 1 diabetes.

The chain's CDR3 is CASSPLNGFRQFF. CDR3 DNA sequence: TGTGCCAGCTCACCACTAAACGGGTTCCGGCAGTTCTTC. The genes are TRBV18 and TRBJ2-1, with D unclear. Germline loops: CDR1 KGHSH, CDR2 LQKENI. This CDR3 spans 13 amino acids. Trimming took off 1 base at V and 12 bases at J, with 13 bases between the two ends.

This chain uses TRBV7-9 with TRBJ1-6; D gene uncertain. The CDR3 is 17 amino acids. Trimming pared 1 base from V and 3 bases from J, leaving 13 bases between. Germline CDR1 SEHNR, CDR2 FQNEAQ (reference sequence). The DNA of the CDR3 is TGTGCCAGCAGCTTAGGGCAGAAACACAACTATAATTCACCCCTCCACTTT. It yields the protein CASSLGQKHNYNSPLHF.